This paragraph covers one TCR beta chain sequence. From germline, CDR1 is MNHEY and CDR2 SVGEGT. This CDR3 has 16 amino acids. V was pared by 3 bases and J by 2 bases, with 7 bases of the junction left unmatched. Methods used by the authors: By means of reference gene primer amplification, nucleated cell counts were estimated. TCRdb's copy holds only in-frame clones and misses some; the assay was immunoSEQ multiplex PCR. V and J calls and clone size are copied from that table; D and trimming were computed from the DNA. The top ten clones hold more than 1.4% of a sample with tens of thousands of clones, just over 85% of them seen once. The data were taken from a study of blood T cell repertoires in COVID-19. Study summary: Acute-phase and convalescent COVID-19 samples originated in the United States, Italy and Spain. The analysed material was cDNA or gDNA that came from T cells, B-cell-depleted T cells, or PBMCs.

The source is a woman aged 55-70 years with acute or convalescent COVID-19. The rearrangement joins TRBV6-2 or TRBV6-3 to TRBJ1-2, with 9 nucleotides matching TRBD1. Sequencing was done on a sample of peripheral blood. CDR3 sequence: CASSYILGQGNYGYTF. CDR3 nucleotide sequence: TGTGCCAGCAGTTATATCTTGGGACAGGGCAACTATGGCTACACCTTC.